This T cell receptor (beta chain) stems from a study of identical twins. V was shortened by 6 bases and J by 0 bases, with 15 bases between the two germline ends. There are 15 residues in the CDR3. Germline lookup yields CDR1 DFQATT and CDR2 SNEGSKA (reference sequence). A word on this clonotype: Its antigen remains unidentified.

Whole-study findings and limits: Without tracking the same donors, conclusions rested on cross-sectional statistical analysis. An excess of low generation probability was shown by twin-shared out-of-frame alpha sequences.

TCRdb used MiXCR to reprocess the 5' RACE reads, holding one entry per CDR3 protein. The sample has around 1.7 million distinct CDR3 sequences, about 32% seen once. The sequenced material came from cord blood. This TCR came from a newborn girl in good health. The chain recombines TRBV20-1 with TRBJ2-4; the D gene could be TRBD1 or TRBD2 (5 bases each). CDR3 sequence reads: CSAQTTGLAKNIQYF. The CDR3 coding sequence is TGCAGTGCCCAAACTACAGGACTAGCCAAAAACATTCAGTACTTC.